These T cell receptor beta chains were read from a single sample in a study of regulatory T cells in long-lasting Graves disease. Using its own MiXCR run on the multiplex PCR reads, TCRdb lists one record per CDR3 protein. The repertoire holds roughly 400,000 distinct CDR3 sequences, with around 20% as singletons. Sequencing was performed on peripheral blood mononuclear cells (PBMCs), taken when the disease was refractory, from a patient treated with antithyroid drugs. All receptors come from a female donor with Graves disease. Both conserved end residues are part of each CDR3. D genes are given only for firm matches. Clone size is shown for a subset of rows, as once, few, many or a class of expanded clone.

D gene: TRBD1
V gene: TRBV4-1
clone size: .
J gene: TRBJ2-7
CDR3 DNA: TGCGCCAGCAGCCGCTACGGGACAGGCGAGCAGTACTTC
CDR3 protein: CASSRYGTGEQYF

D gene: .
V gene: TRBV29-1
clone size: many
J gene: TRBJ2-7
CDR3 DNA: TGCAGCGTTGCCGAGAGCTCCTACGAGCAGTACTTC
CDR3 protein: CSVAESSYEQYF

D gene: .
V gene: TRBV28
clone size: many
J gene: TRBJ1-5
CDR3 DNA: TGTGCCAGCAGTTTTCGTGGAGTGGTGAATCAGCCCCAGCATTTT
CDR3 protein: CASSFRGVVNQPQHF

D gene: .
V gene: TRBV19
clone size: few
J gene: TRBJ2-7
CDR3 DNA: TGTGCCAGTGCCCTAGCGTTGGGTTACGAGCAGTACTTC
CDR3 protein: CASALALGYEQYF

D gene: .
V gene: TRBV2
clone size: many
J gene: TRBJ1-6
CDR3 DNA: TGTGCCAGCGGACTTGATGGAGGTTCACCCCTCCACTTT
CDR3 protein: CASGLDGGSPLHF

D gene: .
V gene: TRBV20-1
clone size: .
J gene: TRBJ2-7
CDR3 DNA: TGCAGTGCTAGAGCTGCGGGAATCTACGAGCAGTACTTC
CDR3 protein: CSARAAGIYEQYF

D gene: TRBD1
V gene: TRBV28
clone size: .
J gene: TRBJ1-1
CDR3 DNA: TGTGCCAGCAGTTTATCAGGACAGGCGAACACTGAAGCTTTCTTT
CDR3 protein: CASSLSGQANTEAFF

D gene: .
V gene: TRBV5-1
clone size: many
J gene: TRBJ1-2
CDR3 DNA: TGCGCCAGCAGCATTGACAACTGGGAGGGTAACTATGGCTACACCTTC
CDR3 protein: CASSIDNWEGNYGYTF

D gene: .
V gene: TRBV5-1
clone size: .
J gene: TRBJ1-1
CDR3 DNA: TGCGCCAGCAGCTTGGCCAGTCGCATGAACACTGAAGCTTTCTTT
CDR3 protein: CASSLASRMNTEAFF

D gene: .
V gene: TRBV4-1
clone size: .
J gene: TRBJ2-4
CDR3 DNA: TGCGCCAGCAGCCCGTCGGGACTAGCCAAAAACATTCAGTACTTC
CDR3 protein: CASSPSGLAKNIQYF

D gene: .
V gene: TRBV20-1
clone size: many
J gene: TRBJ2-7
CDR3 DNA: TGCAGTGCTAGAGATCTCTCGGGAGTGAAGGGGGCCTACGAGCAGTACTTC
CDR3 protein: CSARDLSGVKGAYEQYF

D gene: .
V gene: TRBV28
clone size: many
J gene: TRBJ2-7
CDR3 DNA: TGTGCCAGCAGTTTAATCCAAGCGGACGAGCAGTACTTC
CDR3 protein: CASSLIQADEQYF

D gene: TRBD2
V gene: TRBV15
clone size: .
J gene: TRBJ2-7
CDR3 DNA: TGTGCCACCAGCAGAGATCGTACTAGCGGGAACGAGCAGTACTTC
CDR3 protein: CATSRDRTSGNEQYF

D gene: .
V gene: TRBV5-1
clone size: many
J gene: TRBJ1-1
CDR3 DNA: TGCGCCAGCAGCTTATTGGGGCTGGTGAACACTGAAGCTTTCTTT
CDR3 protein: CASSLLGLVNTEAFF

D gene: .
V gene: TRBV6-2/TRBV6-3
clone size: many
J gene: TRBJ2-7
CDR3 DNA: TGTGCCAGCAGTTACCAGCGCTACGAGCAGTACTTC
CDR3 protein: CASSYQRYEQYF

D gene: TRBD1
V gene: TRBV2
clone size: many
J gene: TRBJ1-1
CDR3 DNA: TGCGCCAGCAGCGCCCAGGGGGGGGACACTGAAGCTTTCTTT
CDR3 protein: CASSAQGGDTEAFF

D gene: .
V gene: TRBV12-3/TRBV12-4
clone size: many
J gene: TRBJ2-7
CDR3 DNA: TGTGCCAGCACCCCTTGGAGTGTTTACGAGCAGTACTTC
CDR3 protein: CASTPWSVYEQYF

D gene: .
V gene: TRBV3-1
clone size: many
J gene: TRBJ2-4
CDR3 DNA: TGTGCCAGCAGCCAAGAACGGCAGACTCGGTACTTC
CDR3 protein: CASSQERQTRYF

D gene: .
V gene: TRBV19
clone size: .
J gene: TRBJ1-5
CDR3 DNA: TGTGCCAGTAGTACCCCGGTTGGCCCCCAGCATTTT
CDR3 protein: CASSTPVGPQHF

D gene: TRBD2
V gene: TRBV11-2
clone size: many
J gene: TRBJ2-7
CDR3 DNA: TGTGCCAGCAGCCCCCTCGACTCAGGCGGGAGACGAGACGAGCAGTACTTC
CDR3 protein: CASSPLDSGGRRDEQYF

D gene: TRBD1
V gene: TRBV2
clone size: few
J gene: TRBJ2-1
CDR3 DNA: TGTGCCAGCAGCTTTTTGACAGGGTGGGCCAATGAGCAGTTCTTC
CDR3 protein: CASSFLTGWANEQFF

D gene: TRBD1
V gene: TRBV6-2/TRBV6-3
clone size: few
J gene: TRBJ1-2
CDR3 DNA: TGTGCCAGCAGTTACTCCCAACAGGGGTGGTACGGCTACACCTTC
CDR3 protein: CASSYSQQGWYGYTF

D gene: .
V gene: TRBV30
clone size: many
J gene: TRBJ1-1
CDR3 DNA: TGTGCCTGGAGTGTACTTTGGACTGAAGCTTTCTTT
CDR3 protein: CAWSVLWTEAFF

D gene: .
V gene: TRBV27
clone size: .
J gene: TRBJ2-2
CDR3 DNA: TGTGCCAGCAGTTCACGGGGGACGAACACCGGGGAGCTGTTTTTT
CDR3 protein: CASSSRGTNTGELFF

D gene: TRBD1
V gene: TRBV10-3
clone size: .
J gene: TRBJ1-1
CDR3 DNA: TGTGCCATCAGTGACCCGGGACAGGGTAAAACTGAAGCTTTCTTT
CDR3 protein: CAISDPGQGKTEAFF

D gene: TRBD1
V gene: TRBV5-8
clone size: few
J gene: TRBJ1-1
CDR3 DNA: TGTGCCAGCAGCGTGGACAGGGTTTACACCGTAGTCAACACTGAAGCTTTCTTT
CDR3 protein: CASSVDRVYTVVNTEAFF

D gene: TRBD1
V gene: TRBV7-8
clone size: many
J gene: TRBJ2-7
CDR3 DNA: TGTGCCAGCAGCCTCACGTCGCGGGACAGGTCATCCTACGAGCAGTACTTC
CDR3 protein: CASSLTSRDRSSYEQYF

D gene: TRBD1
V gene: TRBV5-5
clone size: .
J gene: TRBJ1-2
CDR3 DNA: TGTGCCAGCAGCTCAACGGCAGGGGGTGGCTATGGCTACACCTTC
CDR3 protein: CASSSTAGGGYGYTF

D gene: .
V gene: TRBV28
clone size: few
J gene: TRBJ2-5
CDR3 DNA: TGTGCCAGCAGTTTACGTGTTTCGGGTTGCGAGACCCAGTACTTC
CDR3 protein: CASSLRVSGCETQYF

D gene: .
V gene: TRBV7-9
clone size: many
J gene: TRBJ1-4
CDR3 DNA: TGTGCCAGCAGCCCGCAGGGCACGACTAATGAAAAACTGTTTTTT
CDR3 protein: CASSPQGTTNEKLFF

D gene: .
V gene: TRBV5-4
clone size: few
J gene: TRBJ2-5
CDR3 DNA: TGTGCCAGCAGCGGGACCCGACTAGTAGGGGGGGGGGAGACCCAGTACTTC
CDR3 protein: CASSGTRLVGGGETQYF

D gene: .
V gene: TRBV3-1
clone size: .
J gene: TRBJ2-7
CDR3 DNA: TGTGCCAGCAGCCAAGGGTATCAGCGATTTTCCTACGAGCAGTACTTC
CDR3 protein: CASSQGYQRFSYEQYF

D gene: .
V gene: TRBV6-1
clone size: many
J gene: TRBJ2-7
CDR3 DNA: TGTGCCAGCAGTGAAGCAGGAGGTACTGTTCCCTCCTACGAGCAGTACTTC
CDR3 protein: CASSEAGGTVPSYEQYF

D gene: TRBD1
V gene: TRBV19
clone size: .
J gene: TRBJ2-7
CDR3 DNA: TGTGCCAGTGCCGTCGGGGACAGTCGGACCTACGAGCAGTACTTC
CDR3 protein: CASAVGDSRTYEQYF

D gene: TRBD2
V gene: TRBV3-1
clone size: .
J gene: TRBJ2-1
CDR3 DNA: TGTGCCAGCAGCCAAGTTAGCGGGGGGTACAATGAGCAGTTCTTC
CDR3 protein: CASSQVSGGYNEQFF

D gene: .
V gene: TRBV24-1
clone size: .
J gene: TRBJ1-1
CDR3 DNA: TGTGCCACCAGTGATTTCCCCGGAACTGAAGCTTTCTTT
CDR3 protein: CATSDFPGTEAFF

D gene: .
V gene: TRBV30
clone size: .
J gene: TRBJ1-1
CDR3 DNA: TGTGCCTGGAGTGTAAGCCGGGACACTGAAGCTTTCTTT
CDR3 protein: CAWSVSRDTEAFF

D gene: .
V gene: TRBV5-1
clone size: .
J gene: TRBJ2-7
CDR3 DNA: TGCGCCAGCAGCTTGGCACTCGGGAGCTCCTACGAGCAGTACTTC
CDR3 protein: CASSLALGSSYEQYF

D gene: .
V gene: TRBV9
clone size: many
J gene: TRBJ2-2
CDR3 DNA: TGTGCCAGCAGCATTAGCGGAACCGGGGAGCTGTTTTTT
CDR3 protein: CASSISGTGELFF